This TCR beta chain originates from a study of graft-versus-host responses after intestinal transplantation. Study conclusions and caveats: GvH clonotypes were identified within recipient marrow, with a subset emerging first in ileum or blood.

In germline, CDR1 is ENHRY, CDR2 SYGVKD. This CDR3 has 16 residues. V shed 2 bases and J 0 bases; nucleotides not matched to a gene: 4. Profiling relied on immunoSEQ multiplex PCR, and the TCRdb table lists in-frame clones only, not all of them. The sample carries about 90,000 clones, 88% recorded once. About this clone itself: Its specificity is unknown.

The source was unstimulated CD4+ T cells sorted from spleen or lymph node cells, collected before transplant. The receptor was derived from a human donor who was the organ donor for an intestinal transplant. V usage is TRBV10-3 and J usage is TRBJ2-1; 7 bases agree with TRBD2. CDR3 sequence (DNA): TGTGCCATCAGTGAGCGACTAGCCAGCTCCTACAATGAGCAGTTCTTC. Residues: CAISERLASSYNEQFF.